The source of this TCR beta chain is a study of blood T cell repertoires in COVID-19. The CDR3 is 13 residues long. Germline V gene sequence: CDR1 SGHTA, CDR2 FQGNSA. This clone was counted between two and nine times. As originally analysed: The assay estimated nucleated cells by amplifying reference gene primers. Profiled with immunoSEQ multiplex PCR; TCRdb holds only in-frame clones, not every one. V, J and clone size are those of that table, while D and trimming were read from the DNA. The sample records about 120,000 clones, 80% to 90% being singletons. The chain has TRBV7-2 and TRBJ1-2; weak D call: TRBD1 (6 bases). The source material was peripheral blood. The TCR was taken from a woman in her forties or fifties with active or convalescent COVID-19. The DNA for the CDR3 is TGTGCGGGGGGGGCCGGAGGTAACTATGGCTACACCTTC. Translating gives CAGGAGGNYGYTF.